This T cell receptor beta chain emerged from a study of sequential checkpoint blockade in melanoma. The overall study: Each arm's sequence ended with maintenance nivolumab.

In the case of this clone: An end of the junction does not agree with germline; a read error may underlie this.

As for treatment: randomized to nivolumab then ipilimumab (arm A) or the reverse (arm B). Patients had received no earlier DNA-damaging chemotherapy. From thawed PBMCs, live CD3+CD8+ cells negative for CD19 and CD56 were sorted. Data came from immunoSEQ multiplex PCR; TCRdb stores just in-frame clones and leaves some out. The sample holds tens of thousands of clones, 85% to 90% seen once. Germline lookup yields CDR1 SGHTA and CDR2 FQGTGA. The CDR3 has 14 amino acids. The sample was CD8+ T cells sorted from blood (inferred from file names), taken from a patient given nivolumab and ipilimumab in sequence. The sequence was collected from a human donor with melanoma. The genes are TRBV7-3 and TRBJ1-1; TRBD1 agrees at 10 bases. This CDR3 is CASSTGQGNPEAFF. The CDR3 DNA reads TGTGCCAGCAGCACGGGACAGGGGAACCCTGAAGCTTTCTTT.